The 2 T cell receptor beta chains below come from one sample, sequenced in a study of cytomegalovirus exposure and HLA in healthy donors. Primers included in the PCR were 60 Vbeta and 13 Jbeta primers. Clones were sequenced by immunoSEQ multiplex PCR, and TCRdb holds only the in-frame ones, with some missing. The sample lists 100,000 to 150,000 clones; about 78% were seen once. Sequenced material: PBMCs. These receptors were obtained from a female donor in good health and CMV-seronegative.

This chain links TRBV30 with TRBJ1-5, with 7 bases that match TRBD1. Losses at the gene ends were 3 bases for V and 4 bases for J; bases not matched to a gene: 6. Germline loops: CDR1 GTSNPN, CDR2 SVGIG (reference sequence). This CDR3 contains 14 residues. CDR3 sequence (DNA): TGTGCCTGGAGGGACAGGCCAGGGAATCAGCCCCAGCATTTT. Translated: CAWRDRPGNQPQHF.

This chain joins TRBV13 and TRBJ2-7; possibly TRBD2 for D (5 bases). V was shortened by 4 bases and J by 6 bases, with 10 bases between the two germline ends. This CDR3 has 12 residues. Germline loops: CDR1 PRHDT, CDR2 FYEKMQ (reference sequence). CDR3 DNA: TGTGCCAGCAGCTATGAACGGGGCGAGCAGTACTTC. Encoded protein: CASSYERGEQYF.